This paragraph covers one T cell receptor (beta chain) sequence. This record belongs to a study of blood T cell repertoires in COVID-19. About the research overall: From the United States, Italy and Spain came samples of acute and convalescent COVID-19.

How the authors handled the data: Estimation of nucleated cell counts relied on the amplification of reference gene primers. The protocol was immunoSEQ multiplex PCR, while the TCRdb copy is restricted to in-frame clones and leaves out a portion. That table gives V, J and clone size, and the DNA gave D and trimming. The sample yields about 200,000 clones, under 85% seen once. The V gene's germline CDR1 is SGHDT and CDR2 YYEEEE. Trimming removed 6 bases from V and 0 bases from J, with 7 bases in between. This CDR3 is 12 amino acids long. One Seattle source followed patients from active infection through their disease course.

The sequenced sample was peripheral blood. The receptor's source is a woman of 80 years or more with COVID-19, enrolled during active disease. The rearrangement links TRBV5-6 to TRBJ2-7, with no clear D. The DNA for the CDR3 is TGTGCCAGCACCTCGGGCTCCTACGAGCAGTACTTC. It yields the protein CASTSGSYEQYF.